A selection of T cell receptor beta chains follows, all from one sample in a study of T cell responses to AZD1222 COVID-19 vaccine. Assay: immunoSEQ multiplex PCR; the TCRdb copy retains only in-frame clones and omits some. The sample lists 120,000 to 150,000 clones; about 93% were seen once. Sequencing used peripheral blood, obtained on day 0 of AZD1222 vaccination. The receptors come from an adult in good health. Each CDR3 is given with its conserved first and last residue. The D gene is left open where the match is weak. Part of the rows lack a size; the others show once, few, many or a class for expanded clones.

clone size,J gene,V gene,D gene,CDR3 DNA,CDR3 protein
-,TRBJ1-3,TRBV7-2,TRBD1,TGTGCCAGCAGCTTAACCCGGGACAGAGGAAACACCATATATTTT,CASSLTRDRGNTIYF
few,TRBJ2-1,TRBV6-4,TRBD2,TGTGCCAGCAGTCGGACTAGCGGGGTGAATGAGCAGTTCTTC,CASSRTSGVNEQFF
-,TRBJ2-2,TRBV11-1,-,TGTGCCAGCAGCTTAGCGGGTCCCCTGTCCGGGGAGCTGTTTTTT,CASSLAGPLSGELFF
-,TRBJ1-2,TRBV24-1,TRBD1,TGTGCCACCAGTGATCCAAGCCGACAGGGCGACTATGGCTACACCTTC,CATSDPSRQGDYGYTF
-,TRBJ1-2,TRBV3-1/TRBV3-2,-,TGTGCCAGCAGCCCCCTGGGGTCTAGCTATGGCTACACCTTC,CASSPLGSSYGYTF
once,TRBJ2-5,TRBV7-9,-,TGTGCCAGCAGCTTAGTTGGGTCCCTAGAGACCCAGTACTTC,CASSLVGSLETQYF
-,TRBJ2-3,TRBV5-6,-,TGTGCCAGCAGCCCCCCCCCAGGGACAGATACGCAGTATTTT,CASSPPPGTDTQYF
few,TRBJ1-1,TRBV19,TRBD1,TGTGCCAGTTATGCCAAGACAGGGGAAGCTTTCTTT,CASYAKTGEAFF
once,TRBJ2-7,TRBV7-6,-,TGTGCCAGCAGCTTACCCGGGGAATCCTACGAGCAGTACTTC,CASSLPGESYEQYF
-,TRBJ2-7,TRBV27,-,TGTGCCAGCAGTTCTCCCCGGGAAAACTCCTACGAGCAGTACTTC,CASSSPRENSYEQYF
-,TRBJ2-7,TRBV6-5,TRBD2,TGTGCCAGCAGTTACAGGGCGGGAGTGGTTGACGAGCAGTACTTC,CASSYRAGVVDEQYF
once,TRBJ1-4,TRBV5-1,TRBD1,TGCGCCAGCAGCATGGGACAGGGGGATGAAAAACTGTTTTTT,CASSMGQGDEKLFF
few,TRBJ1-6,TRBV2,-,TGTGCCAGCATGGGGGGGCCCGGTTCACCCCTCCACTTT,CASMGGPGSPLHF
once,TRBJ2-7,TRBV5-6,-,TGTGCCAGCAGTGCGGGACTTGCCTACGAGCAGTACTTC,CASSAGLAYEQYF
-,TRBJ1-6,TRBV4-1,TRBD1,TGCGCCAGCAGCGACCGGGACAGGGACGGTTCACCCCTCCACTTT,CASSDRDRDGSPLHF
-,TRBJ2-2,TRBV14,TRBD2,TGTGCCAGCAGCCAAATAGCGGGAGCGAACACCGGGGAGCTGTTTTTT,CASSQIAGANTGELFF
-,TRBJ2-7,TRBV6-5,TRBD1,TGTGCCAGCAGACCCGGGACAGCGTTTCTCGAGCAGTACTTC,CASRPGTAFLEQYF
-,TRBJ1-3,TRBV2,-,TGTGCCAGCAGTGCCTCCGCTGGAAACACCATATATTTT,CASSASAGNTIYF
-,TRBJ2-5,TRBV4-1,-,TGCGCCAGCAGCCAAGATCCGGGGGCCCAAGAGACCCAGTACTTC,CASSQDPGAQETQYF
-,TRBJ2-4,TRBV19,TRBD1,TGTGCCAGTAGTATAGGTGGGACAGGGGGCACCATTCAGTACTTC,CASSIGGTGGTIQYF
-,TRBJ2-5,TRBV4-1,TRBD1,TGCGCCAGCAGCCAAGTTACCGGGACAGGGGACGGAGAGACCCAGTACTTC,CASSQVTGTGDGETQYF
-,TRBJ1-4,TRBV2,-,TGTGCCAGCAGCCCGGGACGGGTTAATGAAAAACTGTTTTTT,CASSPGRVNEKLFF
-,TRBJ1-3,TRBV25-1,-,TGTGCCAGCAGTTGGGGGACGTCTATGACTGGAAACACCATATATTTT,CASSWGTSMTGNTIYF
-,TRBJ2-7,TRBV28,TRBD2,TGTGCCAGCCAGACTAGCGCCAACTACGAGCAGTACTTC,CASQTSANYEQYF
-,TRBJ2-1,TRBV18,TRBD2,TGTGCCAGCTCGCCGACTAGCGGGAAAGGCAATGAGCAGTTCTTC,CASSPTSGKGNEQFF
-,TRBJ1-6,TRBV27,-,TGTGCCAGCAGTTTATACCTATCAGAAGGGCGGAAACGAGGGGATTCACCCCTCCACTTT,CASSLYLSEGRKRGDSPLHF
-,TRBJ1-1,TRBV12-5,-,TGTGCTAGTGTGAGCAAGGTGAACACTGAAGCTTTCTTT,CASVSKVNTEAFF